Listed here are 27 T cell receptor beta chains from one sample, sequenced in a study of regulatory T cells in long-lasting Graves disease. Time point noted: newly diagnosed GD, antithyroid drugs for less than 3 months. Extracted PBMC RNA gave rise to the TCR library. CDR3 regions were amplified by Arm-PCR using iRepertoire HTBI primers to build TCR beta libraries. MiXCR was run by TCRdb on the multiplex PCR reads, yielding one entry per CDR3 protein. This table holds fewer than 650,000 distinct CDR3 sequences, about 16% found once. This sample was shared with a second study, whose subject was T cells in Graves' hyperthyroidism and ophthalmopathy.

Material: peripheral blood mononuclear cells (PBMCs), obtained at new diagnosis, from a patient treated with antithyroid drugs. The receptor set was obtained from a man aged 18 to 29 with Graves disease.

This clonotype came up many times. CDR3 loop: CSVVEGTSYEQYF. The CDR3 DNA follows: TGCAGCGTTGTTGAGGGGACATCCTACGAGCAGTACTTC. V gene TRBV29-1 combines with J gene TRBJ2-7; TRBD1 might be the D (6 bases). This CDR3 contains 13 residues. The V end was cut by 4 bases, the J end by 1 base, with 11 bases between. The V gene's germline CDR1 is SQVTM and CDR2 ANQGSEA.

This clonotype was seen ten or more times. In nucleotides, the CDR3 is TGTGCCAGCAGCGACGACAGACAGGGGGTTCGGGATACGCAGTATTTT. Protein: CASSDDRQGVRDTQYF. The V gene is TRBV7-9, the J gene TRBJ2-3; 9 positions agree with TRBD1. V lost 5 bases, J lost 6 bases, and 12 bases stayed unmatched. Germline V gene sequence: CDR1 SEHNR, CDR2 FQNEAQ (reference sequence). The CDR3 loop spans 16 amino acids.

This clonotype was observed a handful of times. The rearrangement links TRBV7-6 to TRBJ2-3, with a tentative D call TRBD1 (6 bases). Germline CDR1 is SGHVS and CDR2 is FNYEAQ. The germline V and J ends were trimmed by 4 bases and 2 bases, with 16 bases remaining between them. There are 16 residues in the CDR3. CDR3 in amino acids: CASSWSRQELTDTQYF. In DNA, the CDR3 is TGTGCCAGCAGCTGGAGCCGACAGGAGCTCACAGATACGCAGTATTTT. Together with reference TRBV7-6 and TRBJ2-3, the CDR3 gives the full variable domain: GAGVSQSPRYKVTKRGQDVALRCDPISGHVSLYWYRQALGQGPEFLTYFNYEAQQDKSGLPNDRFSAERPEGSISTLTIQRTEQRDSAMYRCASSWSRQELTDTQYFGPGTRLTVL.

Many counts were recorded for this clonotype. V is TRBV6-2 or TRBV6-3 and J is TRBJ2-3, with TRBD2 matching over 7 bases. This CDR3 contains 17 residues. Germline assignment: CDR1 MNHEY and CDR2 SVGEGT. Losses at the gene ends were 4 bases for V and 2 bases for J; bases not matched to a gene: 12. CDR3 in DNA: TGTGCCAGCAGTTCTGCTCGGGACTACTACGACACAGATACGCAGTATTTT. Translating it yields CASSSARDYYDTDTQYF.

The sample holds a few counts of this clonotype. This chain joins TRBV12-3 or TRBV12-4 and TRBJ2-2; perhaps TRBD1 as D (5 bases). V lost 0 bases, J lost 6 bases, and 14 bases lay in between. The CDR3 is made up of 16 amino acids. CDR3 nucleotide sequence: TGTGCCAGCAGTTTAGCGCCCAGGGTCCCCGCCGGGGAGCTGTTTTTT. It specifies CASSLAPRVPAGELFF.

This clonotype was found many times. V usage is TRBV30 and J usage is TRBJ2-7; D unresolved. V was clipped by 0 bases and J by 7 bases, with 7 bases between them. The CDR3 length is 11 residues. Germline V gives CDR1 GTSNPN, CDR2 SVGIG (reference sequence). Written as DNA, the CDR3 is TGTGCCTGGAGTGTCTCTCGGGAGCAGTACTTC. Encoded protein: CAWSVSREQYF.

This clonotype was recorded at least ten times. This chain connects TRBV12-3 or TRBV12-4 to TRBJ1-2, with 9 bases aligning to TRBD1. Germline trimming cut 6 bases from V and 6 bases from J; bases unmatched to any gene: 8. The CDR3 runs to 14 residues. The CDR3 DNA reads TGTGCCAGCAGGCCACCACAGGGGGCGGATGGCTACACCTTC. Amino acids: CASRPPQGADGYTF.

This clonotype was recorded many times. The V and J genes are TRBV7-8 and TRBJ2-7; D may be TRBD1 (5 bases). Trimming took 1 base from V and 5 from J, leaving 12 bases between them. This CDR3 is 14 amino acids long. Looked up from germline, CDR1 is SGHVS and CDR2 is FQNEAQ. The CDR3 coding sequence is TGTGCCAGCAGCTTAGGGACCTCCAGGGACGAGCAGTACTTC. It is translated as CASSLGTSRDEQYF.

The chain employs TRBV5-1 and TRBJ2-2; D is unresolved. The germline V gene has CDR1 SGHRS and CDR2 YFSETQ. This CDR3 contains 15 residues. V gave up 4 bases and J gave up 3 bases, with 13 bases separating them. In nucleotides, the CDR3 is TGCGCCAGCAGCGGAAGCCTCGGCGACACCGGGGAGCTGTTTTTT. It yields the protein CASSGSLGDTGELFF.

The chain uses TRBV28 and TRBJ2-7; 10 bases map to TRBD2. J gave up 6 bases and V 5 bases, and 16 bases lay outside the gene matches. Germline V gives CDR1 MDHEN, CDR2 SYDVKM. This CDR3 spans 17 amino acids. CDR3 in amino acids: CASSALSGAGGPFEQYF. The DNA of the CDR3 is TGTGCCAGCAGTGCCCTCAGTGGAGCGGGAGGGCCTTTCGAGCAGTACTTC. Combining the CDR3 with reference TRBV28 and TRBJ2-7 gives the whole variable domain DVKVTQSSRYLVKRTGEKVFLECVQDMDHENMFWYRQDPGLGLRLIYFSYDVKMKEKGDIPEGYSVSREKKERFSLILESASTNQTSMYLCASSALSGAGGPFEQYFGPGTRLTVT.

The chain uses TRBV7-2 and TRBJ2-3; no definite D call. Trimming stripped 5 bases from V and 5 bases from J, with 14 bases between. Germline V gene data show CDR1 as SGHTA and CDR2 as FQGNSA. The CDR3 spans 14 residues. Here the CDR3 reads CASSVRAGEDTQYF. In DNA form, the CDR3 reads TGTGCCAGCAGCGTAAGGGCTGGTGAAGATACGCAGTATTTT.

The table lists this clonotype with many counts. V is TRBV6-1 and J is TRBJ1-1; D remains ambiguous. This CDR3 is built from 13 residues. V lost 3 bases, J lost 7 bases, and 12 bases lay in between. Germline V gene lookup returns CDR1 MNHNS and CDR2 SASEGT. CDR3 DNA sequence: TGTGCCAGCAGTGAGGGCCTACACAGTGAAGCTTTCTTT. This translates into CASSEGLHSEAFF.

V gene TRBV29-1 combines with J gene TRBJ2-2, with 9 positions matching TRBD2. Germline loops: CDR1 SQVTM, CDR2 ANQGSEA. The CDR3 runs to 16 residues. The V segment lost 3 bases and the J segment 2 bases; nucleotides outside the gene matches: 7. The CDR3 spells CSVETSGGLNTGELFF. The CDR3 DNA sequence: TGCAGCGTTGAGACTAGCGGCGGTCTAAACACCGGGGAGCTGTTTTTT.

This clonotype was counted a few times. This may stem from a read error, because a much larger clone lies one nucleotide away. The rearrangement links TRBV4-2 to TRBJ2-5; 9 bases fit TRBD1. This CDR3 comprises 15 residues. From germline, CDR1 is LGHNA and CDR2 YNFKEQ. The junction had 1 base not matched to a gene; V was cut back by 1 base and J by 1 base. The CDR3 spells CASSQGTGAQETQYF. The CDR3, as DNA: TGTGCCAGCAGCCAAGGGACAGGGGCCCAAGAGACCCAGTACTTC.

Written as DNA, the CDR3 is TGTGCCAGCAGCGAAGGACAGGGGCGGGATGGCTACACCTTC. Amino acids: CASSEGQGRDGYTF. The chain couples TRBV7-2 to TRBJ1-2, with 9 bases matching TRBD1. This CDR3 has 14 residues. The germline CDR1 and CDR2 sequences are SGHTA and FQGNSA. V trimming: 5 bases; J trimming: 6 bases; junction bases outside the gene matches: 7.

This clonotype was observed many times. V is TRBV27 and J is TRBJ2-7; TRBD2 matches at 7 bases. V dropped 7 bases and J dropped 1; count of bases not matched to a gene: 10. This CDR3 is built from 15 residues. From germline, CDR1 is MNHEY and CDR2 SMNVEV (reference sequence). The CDR3 DNA reads as TGTGCCAGCAACCCCACTAGCGCTAGATCCTACGAGCAGTACTTC. Translating it yields CASNPTSARSYEQYF.

In its sample, this clonotype was seen many times. The chain carries TRBV3-1 and TRBJ2-1, with 14 bases identical to TRBD2. There are 16 residues in the CDR3. Trimming took 3 bases from V and 5 from J; bases not matched to a gene: 3. Germline V CDR1 and CDR2: LGHDT, YNNKEL (reference sequence). CDR3 in DNA: TGTGCCAGCAGCCAGGGACTAGCGGGAGCTCACAATGAGCAGTTCTTC. This sequence encodes CASSQGLAGAHNEQFF.

The chain links TRBV5-6 to TRBJ1-3; D remains ambiguous. This CDR3 contains 16 residues. Looked up from germline, CDR1 is SGHDT and CDR2 is YYEEEE. Trimming took 2 bases from V and 0 from J, leaving 12 bases between them. The CDR3 loop reads CASSFGNRPSGNTIYF. The CDR3 DNA sequence: TGTGCCAGCAGCTTTGGTAACCGGCCCTCTGGAAACACCATATATTTT.

The chain recombines TRBV30 with TRBJ2-1; tentative D call: TRBD2 (5 bases). The CDR3 contains 11 residues. V was trimmed by 4 bases and J by 9 bases, leaving 10 bases between them. Per the germline V gene, CDR1 is GTSNPN and CDR2 is SVGIG (reference sequence). The CDR3 reads CAWTDAGEQFF. DNA for the CDR3: TGTGCCTGGACCGATGCGGGTGAGCAGTTCTTC.

This clonotype was counted ten times or more. This chain joins TRBV7-3 and TRBJ2-1, with D possibly matching TRBD2 (5 bases). The CDR3 length is 15 residues. The V end was cut by 5 bases, the J end by 0 bases, with 11 bases between. CDR1 is SGHTA and CDR2 is FQGTGA in the germline V gene. CDR3 sequence reads: CASSPDYGSYNEQFF. The DNA of the CDR3 is TGTGCCAGCAGCCCAGACTATGGCTCCTACAATGAGCAGTTCTTC.

The V gene is TRBV6-1, the J gene TRBJ2-7; no definite D call. Germline CDR1 reads MNHNS; CDR2 reads SASEGT. V was clipped by 8 bases and J by 0 bases, with 17 bases between them. The CDR3 is made up of 15 amino acids. The CDR3 loop is CASGKPGHNSYEQYF. For the CDR3, the DNA is TGTGCCAGCGGTAAGCCGGGCCATAACTCCTACGAGCAGTACTTC.

The table lists this clonotype with many counts. The CDR3 nucleotides read TGTGCCAGCAGCTCGAACAGGGACAGGCTGACCTACGAGCAGTACTTC. Translated, it gives CASSSNRDRLTYEQYF. The chain employs TRBV7-9 and TRBJ2-7; 8 bases line up with TRBD1. Germline V gene sequence: CDR1 SEHNR, CDR2 FQNEAQ (reference sequence). The CDR3 contains 16 residues. The J segment lost 2 bases and the V segment lost 4 bases, leaving 10 bases of the junction unmatched.

This clonotype was found a few times. The chain recombines TRBV20-1 with TRBJ2-7; 13 bases align to TRBD2. Trimming cost V 3 bases and J 2 bases; bases outside gene matches: 7. In germline, CDR1 is DFQATT, CDR2 SNEGSKA (reference sequence). CDR3 length equals 16 residues. CDR3 sequence (DNA): TGCAGTGCTAGGGGCCGGACTAGCGGGAGTGCCTACGAGCAGTACTTC. This encodes CSARGRTSGSAYEQYF.

This clonotype was seen only a few times. The CDR3, as DNA: TGTGCCAGCAGCTTAGTGTATTTCGGCGGGAGGGGGCCCCACGAGCAGTACTTC. Translating gives CASSLVYFGGRGPHEQYF. The chain joins TRBV7-9 to TRBJ2-7, with 9 bases matching TRBD2. From germline, CDR1 is SEHNR and CDR2 FQNEAQ (reference sequence). The J segment lost 5 bases and the V segment lost 1 base, leaving 15 bases of the junction unmatched. CDR3 length: 18 residues.

This clonotype has a handful of counts. The chain combines TRBV9 with TRBJ2-3, with 8 bases that match TRBD1. This CDR3 contains 16 residues. The V segment lost 3 bases and the J segment 0 bases; nucleotides outside the gene matches: 6. CDR1 is SGDLS, CDR2 YYNGEE, per germline. Here the CDR3 DNA reads TGTGCCAGCAGCGGGAGGACAGGGTTTAGCACAGATACGCAGTATTTT. Its protein product is CASSGRTGFSTDTQYF.

The chain has TRBV11-2 and TRBJ1-4; 7 positions match TRBD1. The V segment lost 5 bases and the J segment 4 bases; nucleotides outside the gene matches: 4. Per the germline V gene, CDR1 is SGHAT and CDR2 is FQNNGV. The CDR3 loop spans 14 amino acids. The CDR3 region is CASSSQGDNEKLFF. In nucleotides, the CDR3 is TGTGCCAGCAGCAGCCAGGGGGATAATGAAAAACTGTTTTTT.

This clonotype was counted at least ten times. V is TRBV11-2 and J is TRBJ2-7; 7 nucleotides align to TRBD1. The J segment lost 1 base and the V segment lost 5 bases, leaving 8 bases of the junction unmatched. CDR3 length: 15 residues. In germline, CDR1 is SGHAT, CDR2 FQNNGV. CDR3 bases: TGTGCCAGCAGCGTACTCGACAGGGTTTCCTACGAGCAGTACTTC. This translates into CASSVLDRVSYEQYF. The full variable domain, rest sourced from reference TRBV11-2 and TRBJ2-7, is EAGVAQSPRYKIIEKRQSVAFWCNPISGHATLYWYQQILGQGPKLLIQFQNNGVVDDSQLPKDRFSAERLKGVDSTLKIQPAKLEDSAVYLCASSVLDRVSYEQYFGPGTRLTVT.